The rows below give T cell receptor beta chains drawn from one sample of a study of cytomegalovirus exposure and HLA in healthy donors. Generated by immunoSEQ multiplex PCR, the TCRdb table keeps only in-frame clones and is missing some. The sample records around 150,000 clones, over 60% being singletons. Sample: PBMCs. These receptors originate from a man in his forties in good health and CMV-seronegative. Both conserved end residues are part of each CDR3. A D gene is named only where the DNA matches it firmly. Where a row states a size, it is once, few, many or the class of an expanded clone; other rows omit it.

v_gene	j_gene	d_gene	abundance	len	CDR3aa	CDR3nt
TRBV5-4	TRBJ2-1	TRBD2	.	15	CASSPIWGTSDEQFF	TGTGCCAGCAGCCCTATATGGGGGACTAGCGATGAGCAGTTCTTC
TRBV5-6	TRBJ2-1	TRBD2	once	17	CASSWTSGTLSYNEQFF	TGTGCCAGCAGCTGGACTAGCGGGACCCTATCCTACAATGAGCAGTTCTTC
TRBV28	TRBJ2-7	.	.	13	CASSPGGTYEQYF	TGTGCCAGCAGCCCCGGGGGAACCTACGAGCAGTACTTC
TRBV6-1	TRBJ2-3	TRBD1	few	16	CASSGQGPMGTDTQYF	TGTGCCAGCAGTGGACAGGGCCCCATGGGGACCGATACGCAGTATTTT
TRBV5-6	TRBJ1-3	.	.	14	CASSPDTSGNTIYF	TGTGCCAGCAGCCCGGACACCTCTGGAAACACCATATATTTT
TRBV18	TRBJ1-4	TRBD1	.	14	CASSPDRGHEKLFF	TGTGCCAGCTCCCCCGACAGGGGACACGAAAAACTGTTTTTT
TRBV7-8	TRBJ2-2	.	.	15	CASSLARPATGELFF	TGTGCCAGCAGCTTAGCCCGTCCCGCGACCGGGGAGCTGTTTTTT
TRBV4-3	TRBJ2-7	.	.	14	CASSLSDGGYEQYF	TGCGCCAGCAGCCTAAGCGACGGGGGCTACGAGCAGTACTTC
TRBV29-1	TRBJ1-5	.	.	15	CSVELRGRRNQPQHF	TGCAGCGTTGAATTGCGGGGAAGGCGCAATCAGCCCCAGCATTTT
TRBV7-9	TRBJ2-5	TRBD2	.	14	CATQILAGQETQYF	TGTGCCACCCAGATTTTAGCGGGGCAAGAGACCCAGTACTTC
TRBV7-9	TRBJ2-1	TRBD2	.	18	CASSSPGLAGGTYNEQFF	TGTGCCAGCAGCTCCCCGGGACTAGCGGGAGGGACCTACAATGAGCAGTTCTTC
TRBV2	TRBJ1-1	.	.	13	CASRPGGAGEAFF	TGTGCCAGCCGACCGGGGGGCGCGGGTGAAGCTTTCTTT
TRBV5-1	TRBJ2-7	.	.	14	CASSTKGLSYEQYF	TGCGCCAGCAGCACGAAGGGACTTTCCTACGAGCAGTACTTC
TRBV25-1	TRBJ2-7	.	.	13	CASSVAGWYEQYF	TGTGCCAGCAGTGTTGCGGGGTGGTACGAGCAGTACTTC
TRBV10-3	TRBJ2-2	.	few	14	CASRGGTNTGELFF	TGTGCCAGCAGAGGAGGGACGAACACCGGGGAGCTGTTTTTT
TRBV28	TRBJ2-7	.	.	13	CASALARTYEQYF	TGTGCCAGCGCCTTGGCCAGGACCTACGAGCAGTACTTC
TRBV6-1	TRBJ2-3	TRBD1	.	14	CASSPGQGSDTQYF	TGTGCCAGCAGTCCGGGACAGGGCTCAGATACGCAGTATTTT
TRBV19	TRBJ2-3	.	.	15	CASSLGGGVSDTQYF	TGTGCCAGTAGTCTCGGAGGGGGGGTATCAGATACGCAGTATTTT
TRBV19	TRBJ1-1	TRBD1	few	13	CASTQDRVTEAFF	TGTGCCAGTACCCAAGACAGGGTCACTGAAGCTTTCTTT
TRBV30	TRBJ2-3	.	.	15	CAWSTLGGSTDTQYF	TGTGCCTGGAGTACTTTAGGAGGTTCCACAGATACGCAGTATTTT
TRBV19	TRBJ2-2	TRBD2	.	21	CASSIVHFRLAGALNTGELFF	TGTGCCAGTAGTATAGTTCACTTTAGACTAGCGGGGGCCCTGAACACCGGGGAGCTGTTTTTT
TRBV6-5	TRBJ1-1	.	.	13	CASSYSMRTEAFF	TGTGCCAGCAGTTACTCGATGCGGACTGAAGCTTTCTTT
TRBV30	TRBJ2-7	.	.	14	CAWNGQGIHYEQYF	TGTGCCTGGAATGGGCAGGGGATCCACTACGAGCAGTACTTC